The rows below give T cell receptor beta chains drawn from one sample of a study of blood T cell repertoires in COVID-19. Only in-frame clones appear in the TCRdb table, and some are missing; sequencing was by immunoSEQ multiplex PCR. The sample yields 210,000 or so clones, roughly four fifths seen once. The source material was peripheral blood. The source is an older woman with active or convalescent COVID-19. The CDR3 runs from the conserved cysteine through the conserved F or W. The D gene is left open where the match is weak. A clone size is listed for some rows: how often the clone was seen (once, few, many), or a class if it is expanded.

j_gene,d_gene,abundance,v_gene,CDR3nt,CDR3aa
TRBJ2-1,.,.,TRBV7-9,TGTGCCAGCAGCTTAACCAGCGGTCGCATGTTCTTC,CASSLTSGRMFF
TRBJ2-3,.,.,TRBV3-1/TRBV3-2,TGTGCCAGCAGCCAGTATCCGGATACGCAGTATTTT,CASSQYPDTQYF
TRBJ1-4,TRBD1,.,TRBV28,TGTGCCAGCAGCCCCAACAGGGGGCGCGGTGAAAAACTGTTTTTT,CASSPNRGRGEKLFF
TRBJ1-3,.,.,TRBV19,TGTGCCAGTAGTGAGGGTTCCTCTGGAAACACCATATATTTT,CASSEGSSGNTIYF
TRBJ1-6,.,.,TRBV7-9,TGTGCCAGCAGCTTGGGACATCTTAATTCACCCCTCCACTTT,CASSLGHLNSPLHF
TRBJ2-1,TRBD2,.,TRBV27,TGTGCCAGCAGTCCTCGGACTAGCGGAACCGAGCAGTTCTTC,CASSPRTSGTEQFF
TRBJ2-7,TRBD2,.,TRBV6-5,TGTGCCAGCAGAACCTCTAGCGGGAAATTGTACGAGCAGTACTTC,CASRTSSGKLYEQYF
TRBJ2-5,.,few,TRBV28,TGTGCCAGTAGACAGGGAGGCCAAGAGACCCAGTACTTC,CASRQGGQETQYF
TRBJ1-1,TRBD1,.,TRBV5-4,TGTGCCAGCAGCTTGGCGGACAGGGAGAACACTGAAGCTTTCTTT,CASSLADRENTEAFF
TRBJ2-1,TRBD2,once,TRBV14,TGTGCCAGCAGCCTAGGGACTAGCGGGAGGAATGAGCAGTTCTTC,CASSLGTSGRNEQFF
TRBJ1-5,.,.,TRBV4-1,TGCGCCAGCAGCCCCCCCCTGGCAGGGTCGAGTCAGCCCCAGCATTTT,CASSPPLAGSSQPQHF
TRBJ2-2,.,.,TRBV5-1,TGCGCCAGCAGCATAGGGGTAGGCACCGGGGAGCTGTTTTTT,CASSIGVGTGELFF
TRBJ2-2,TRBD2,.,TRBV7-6,TGTGCCAGCAGCTTAAGACTAGCGGGGAACACCGGGGAGCTGTTTTTT,CASSLRLAGNTGELFF
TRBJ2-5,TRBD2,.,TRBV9,TGTGCCAGCAGGGACCCCCTAGCGGAGGGGTGGGAGACCCAGTACTTC,CASRDPLAEGWETQYF
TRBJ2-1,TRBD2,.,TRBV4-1,TGCGCCAGCAGCCAAGATACAGCGGGAGCCTCCCGCCAGGAGCAGTTCTTC,CASSQDTAGASRQEQFF
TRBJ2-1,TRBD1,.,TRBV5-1,TGCGCCAGCAGAGAGGGACAGGGGTCAATCAATGAGCAGTTCTTC,CASREGQGSINEQFF
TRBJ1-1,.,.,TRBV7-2,TGTGCCAGCAGCTTAACGGTTATACGGGGGACTGAAGCTTTCTTT,CASSLTVIRGTEAFF
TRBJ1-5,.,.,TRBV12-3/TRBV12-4,TGTGCCAGCACAGTCAGCAGGCAGCCCCAGCATTTT,CASTVSRQPQHF
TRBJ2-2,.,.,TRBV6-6,TGTGCCAGCAGTCCACTGGGGGGAGTAAAGAACACCGGGGAGCTGTTTTTT,CASSPLGGVKNTGELFF
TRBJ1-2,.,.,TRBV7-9,TGTGCCAGCAGCTTAGACCTCTGGGGCTACGGCTACACCTTC,CASSLDLWGYGYTF
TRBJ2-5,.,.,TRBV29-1,TGCAGCGTGGCCCGAGGGCAAGAGACCCAGTACTTC,CSVARGQETQYF
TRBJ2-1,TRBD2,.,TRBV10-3,TGTGCCATCAAGGGGACTAGCGCAAGCTCCGAGCAGTTCTTC,CAIKGTSASSEQFF
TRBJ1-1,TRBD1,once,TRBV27,TGTGCCAGCAGTGTCCTAGCCGGGACAGAGAACACTGAAGCTTTCTTT,CASSVLAGTENTEAFF
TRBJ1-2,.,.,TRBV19,TGTGCCAGTAGTATTGGGGTCGGGACATACGGCTACACCTTC,CASSIGVGTYGYTF
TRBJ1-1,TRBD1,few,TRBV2,TGTGCCAGCAGTGAAGGTGGGACAGCGACTGAAGCTTTCTTT,CASSEGGTATEAFF
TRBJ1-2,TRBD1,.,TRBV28,TGTGCCAGCAGTTTCGTGGACAGGGGGCACGTTGACTATGGCTACACCTTC,CASSFVDRGHVDYGYTF
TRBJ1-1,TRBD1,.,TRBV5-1,TGCGCCAGCAGCTTGAAAAAGGGACAGGGAAGTGTGACTGAAGCTTTCTTT,CASSLKKGQGSVTEAFF